The sequence of this T cell receptor beta chain was determined in a study of early T cells in non-severe SARS-CoV-2 infection. Study information: Whole-blood bulk RNA, unsorted, was sequenced, and chains were unpaired. Study-wide results and limits: Database matching using VDJdb favored anti-spike CD8 responses, with private and CD4 specificities left missing.

The CDR3 runs 14 residues. V was trimmed by 5 bases and J by 5 bases, leaving 15 bases between them. CDR1 and CDR2 from the germline V gene are MDHEN and SYDVKM. The TCR library protocol attached unique molecular identifiers to the individual cDNA molecules. Using its own MiXCR run on the 5' RACE reads, TCRdb lists one record per CDR3 protein. Of 70,000 to 95,000 distinct CDR3 sequences in the sample, 11% to 15% were seen once. Details on this clonotype: Its antigen is as yet unknown.

The rearrangement joins TRBV28 to TRBJ1-2, with D possibly being TRBD1 (5 bases). Sequencing input: whole blood. This receptor was taken from an adult who was a healthcare worker with PCR-confirmed SARS-CoV-2 infection or an uninfected control (not recorded which). CDR3 amino acids: CASSTPGRTYGYTF. The CDR3 coding sequence is TGTGCCAGCAGTACCCCGGGACGAACTTATGGCTACACCTTC.